The 8 T cell receptor beta chains reported below all come from one sample, sequenced in a study of vaccination and CD4 T cells after COVID-19. No antigen has been assigned to these receptors. Indicated treatment: approximately nine-day PBMC culture with coronavirus spike peptide pools or control peptides (ViraFEST assay). Researchers used the Oncomine TCR Beta short-read assay to sequence DNA from cultured CD4+ T cells. TCRdb redid the calling of the PCR reads with MiXCR, one entry per CDR3 protein. Among about 20,000 distinct CDR3 sequences listed, roughly 49% were seen once. This specimen consisted of CD4+ T cells from blood, cultured in vitro, obtained before SARS-CoV-2 vaccination. The receptor set was obtained from a human donor who had recovered from COVID-19.

This chain connects TRBV6-1 to TRBJ1-3, with TRBD1 as a possible D gene (5 bases). The germline V gene has CDR1 MNHNS and CDR2 SASEGT. The CDR3 sequence is 15 residues long. With 4 bases removed from V and 2 bases from J, the gap between germline ends came to 12 bases. This CDR3 reads CASSVGTPTGNTIYF. The DNA for the CDR3 is TGTGCCAGCAGTGTAGGGACCCCTACTGGAAACACCATATATTTT.

The J gene is TRBJ2-7, the V gene TRBV19; perhaps TRBD1 as D (6 bases). From germline, CDR1 is LNHDA and CDR2 SQIVND (reference sequence). CDR3 length: 17 amino acids. Trimming took off 4 bases at V and 5 bases at J, with 24 bases between the two ends. This CDR3 is CASSRYRTATSLNEQYF. The CDR3 DNA is TGTGCCAGTAGTAGATACCGGACAGCTACCTCCTTGAACGAGCAGTACTTC. Combining the CDR3 with reference TRBV19 and TRBJ2-7 gives the whole variable domain DGGITQSPKYLFRKEGQNVTLSCEQNLNHDAMYWYRQDPGQGLRLIYYSQIVNDFQKGDIAEGYSVSREKKESFPLTVTSAQKNPTAFYLCASSRYRTATSLNEQYFGPGTRLTVT.

This clonotype was counted once. The J gene is TRBJ2-2, the V gene TRBV6-1; 7 bases agree with TRBD2. This CDR3 contains 14 residues. Germline V lookup: CDR1 MNHNS, CDR2 SASEGT. The V and J ends lost 7 bases and 1 base, in that order; junction bases with no gene match: 3. The CDR3 region is CASTPGGNTGELFF. For the CDR3, the DNA is TGTGCCAGCACCCCGGGGGGGAACACCGGGGAGCTGTTTTTT.

V is TRBV7-9 and J is TRBJ1-1, with D perhaps matching TRBD1 (6 bases). Germline V gene data show CDR1 as SEHNR and CDR2 as FQNEAQ (reference sequence). This CDR3 is built from 14 residues. Trimming removed 5 bases from V and 1 base from J, with 11 bases in between. CDR3 DNA sequence: TGTGCCAGCAGCCGCGGGGGCACGAACACTGAAGCTTTCTTT. Translation gives CASSRGGTNTEAFF.

The J gene is TRBJ2-6, the V gene TRBV5-4; D gene unclear. Germline assignment: CDR1 SGHNT and CDR2 YYREEE (reference sequence). Trimming cost V 0 bases and J 2 bases, with 0 bases left between them. The CDR3 runs to 13 residues. The CDR3 protein is CASSLAGANVLTF. CDR3 DNA sequence: TGTGCCAGCAGCTTGGCTGGGGCCAACGTCCTGACTTTC.

J is TRBJ2-5 and V is TRBV7-2, with D possibly being TRBD1 (6 bases). The germline V and J ends were trimmed by 3 bases and 2 bases, with 7 bases remaining between them. This CDR3 region has 13 residues. The germline gives CDR1 SGHTA, CDR2 FQGNSA. In DNA form, the CDR3 reads TGTGCCAGCAGCTTCCAGGGGCAAGAGACCCAGTACTTC. It is translated as CASSFQGQETQYF.

V and J are TRBV19 and TRBJ2-4; D unresolved. Trimming removed 3 bases from V and 6 bases from J, with 12 bases in between. The CDR3 contains 14 residues. CDR1 and CDR2 from the germline V gene are LNHDA and SQIVND (reference sequence). The CDR3 nucleotides read TGTGCCAGTAGTATGCTCGGACCAGGAAACATTCAGTACTTC. Protein: CASSMLGPGNIQYF.

V usage is TRBV6-1 and J usage is TRBJ1-2; D is undetermined. Per germline, CDR1 MNHNS and CDR2 SASEGT. The CDR3 contains 12 residues. Trimming cost V 6 bases and J 4 bases, with 9 bases left between them. CDR3 amino acids: CASRLGSYGYTF. The CDR3 region has the DNA TGTGCCAGCAGGTTGGGTTCCTATGGCTACACCTTC.